A single sample is the source of the 15 T cell receptor beta chains below, sequenced in a study of cytomegalovirus exposure and HLA in healthy donors. Researchers ran the PCR with 60 Vbeta and 13 Jbeta primers. The table came from immunoSEQ multiplex PCR; TCRdb's copy has only in-frame clones and leaves some out. Among some 80,000 clones listed, 62% were seen once. Sequenced input: PBMCs. The source is a male donor in good health and CMV-seropositive.

This clone was observed a few times. The chain carries TRBV5-4 and TRBJ1-1; a possible D gene is TRBD1 (5 bases). V was pared by 10 bases and J by 0 bases, with 19 bases between. The CDR3 has 15 residues. The germline V gene has CDR1 SGHNT and CDR2 YYREEE (reference sequence). The CDR3: CAAWTDSHMNTEAFF. CDR3 bases: TGTGCCGCCTGGACCGACAGTCACATGAACACTGAAGCTTTCTTT.

The chain employs TRBV5-1 and TRBJ2-3, with D perhaps matching TRBD2 (5 bases). Germline values: CDR1 SGHRS, CDR2 YFSETQ. The CDR3 has 15 amino acids. Trimming removed 2 bases at V and 2 bases at J, with 12 bases between. CDR3 sequence: CASSLATRDTDTQYF. The CDR3 nucleotides read TGCGCCAGCAGCTTAGCCACCCGGGACACAGATACGCAGTATTTT.

As for this clone: A junction end diverges from the germline sequence, so it may reflect a read error. V is TRBV7-7 and J is TRBJ2-5; TRBD1 matches at 8 bases. Germline V CDR1 and CDR2: SSHAT, FNYEAQ (reference sequence). The length of the CDR3 is 14 residues. The CDR3 here is CASSPDRGGETQYF. The CDR3 DNA reads as TGTGCTAGCAGCCCCGACAGGGGAGGCGAGACCCAGTACTTC.

The chain uses TRBV6-5 and TRBJ1-2; TRBD1 matches 7 bases. This CDR3 comprises 13 residues. With 7 bases clipped from V and 5 bases from J, the junction kept 7 bases outside the gene matches. The germline V gene has CDR1 MNHEY and CDR2 SVGAGI. CDR3 amino acids: CASTKQGWYGYTF. CDR3 sequence (DNA): TGTGCCAGCACAAAACAGGGGTGGTATGGCTACACCTTC.

There are a few counts of this clone. J is TRBJ2-7 and V is TRBV19; 11 bases line up with TRBD1. The V segment lost 5 bases and the J segment 3 bases; nucleotides outside the gene matches: 3. CDR3 length: 14 residues. Germline CDR1 LNHDA, CDR2 SQIVND (reference sequence). The CDR3 nucleotides read TGTGCCAGTAGTGCCGGGACAGGGGGCTACGAGCAGTACTTC. Amino acids: CASSAGTGGYEQYF.

The rearrangement links TRBV5-1 to TRBJ1-1; 8 bases are shared with TRBD1. From germline, CDR1 is SGHRS and CDR2 YFSETQ. This CDR3 is built from 15 residues. The junction had 6 bases not matched to a gene; V was cut back by 0 bases and J by 5 bases. CDR3 loop: CASSLEAGGFTEAFF. The CDR3 coding sequence is TGCGCCAGCAGCTTGGAAGCAGGGGGCTTTACTGAAGCTTTCTTT.

This clone showed up just once. The chain has TRBV15 and TRBJ1-6, with D unresolved. The CDR3 totals 16 residues. From germline, CDR1 is LNHNV and CDR2 YYDKDF (reference sequence). The V end lost 0 bases, the J end lost 10 bases, and 16 bases lay between the germline ends. This CDR3 reads CATSRDQTSGGSPLHF. The CDR3 nucleotides are TGTGCCACCAGCAGAGATCAGACGTCTGGAGGGTCACCCCTCCACTTT.

The chain carries TRBV4-1 and TRBJ1-4; 8 nucleotides line up with TRBD1. Germline assignment: CDR1 MGHRA and CDR2 YSYEKL. The CDR3 has 14 amino acids. Germline trimming cut 3 bases from V and 8 bases from J; bases unmatched to any gene: 5. Here the CDR3 reads CASSHSGGAEKLFF. Written as DNA, the CDR3 is TGCGCCAGCAGCCACTCAGGGGGCGCAGAAAAACTGTTTTTT.

This rearrangement joins TRBV7-3 to TRBJ2-1; 9 bases map to TRBD1. The germline V gene encodes CDR1 SGHTA and CDR2 FQGTGA. The CDR3 consists of 14 residues. The junction had 6 bases not matched to a gene; V was cut back by 2 bases and J by 10 bases. The CDR3, as DNA: TGTGCCAGCAGCTTAGGGGGACAGGGCGTAGAGCAGTTCTTC. This sequence encodes CASSLGGQGVEQFF.

Notes on this clone: A junction end diverges from the germline sequence, so it may reflect a read error. The chain recombines TRBV20-1 with TRBJ1-4; D remains unclear. The germline V gene encodes CDR1 DFQATT and CDR2 SNEGSKA (reference sequence). The CDR3 is 11 residues long. CDR3 protein: CSARDSLGRDF. Written as DNA, the CDR3 is TGCAGTGCTAGAGACTCCTTAGGCCGGGATTTT.

The chain uses TRBV9 and TRBJ1-4, with TRBD1 matching 8 bases. Germline V lookup: CDR1 SGDLS, CDR2 YYNGEE. The length of the CDR3 is 16 residues. The junction had 13 bases not matched to a gene; V was cut back by 4 bases and J by 8 bases. The CDR3 DNA sequence: TGTGCCAGCAGCCCTTCGACAGGGGATAGGGAGGAAAAACTGTTTTTT. Encoded protein: CASSPSTGDREEKLFF.

This sequence joins TRBV7-3 and TRBJ1-1; TRBD1 is a possible D gene (6 bases). The CDR3 is 15 residues long. Germline CDR1 SGHTA, CDR2 FQGTGA. Trimming pared 4 bases from V and 1 base from J, leaving 13 bases between. The CDR3 coding sequence is TGTGCCAGCAGCTCGGGACACAATACGAACACTGAAGCTTTCTTT. Translated: CASSSGHNTNTEAFF.

The chain uses TRBV10-2 and TRBJ2-7, with TRBD1 as a possible D gene (6 bases). The CDR3 is 14 residues long. The V gene lost 8 bases and the J gene lost 3 bases, with 17 bases spanning the gap. Germline V gene lookup returns CDR1 WSHSY and CDR2 SAAADI. CDR3 protein: CASGSGGGGYEQYF. CDR3 nucleotides: TGCGCCAGCGGTTCTGGGGGCGGAGGCTACGAGCAGTACTTC.

The chain links TRBV7-2 to TRBJ2-1; D perhaps matches TRBD2 (6 bases). This CDR3 comprises 13 residues. V lost 3 bases to trimming and J lost 4 bases, with 7 bases between them. The germline gives CDR1 SGHTA, CDR2 FQGNSA. CDR3 residues: CASSFRGYNEQFF. The CDR3 DNA sequence: TGTGCCAGCAGCTTCCGGGGGTACAATGAGCAGTTCTTC.

The chain uses TRBV11-2 and TRBJ2-1, with D maybe TRBD2 (5 bases). The V gene lost 6 bases and the J gene lost 7 bases, with 16 bases spanning the gap. The length of the CDR3 is 14 residues. Germline CDR1 reads SGHAT; CDR2 reads FQNNGV. Here the CDR3 reads CASSRAAATNEQFF. The CDR3 DNA sequence: TGTGCCAGCAGTAGGGCAGCGGCCACGAATGAGCAGTTCTTC.